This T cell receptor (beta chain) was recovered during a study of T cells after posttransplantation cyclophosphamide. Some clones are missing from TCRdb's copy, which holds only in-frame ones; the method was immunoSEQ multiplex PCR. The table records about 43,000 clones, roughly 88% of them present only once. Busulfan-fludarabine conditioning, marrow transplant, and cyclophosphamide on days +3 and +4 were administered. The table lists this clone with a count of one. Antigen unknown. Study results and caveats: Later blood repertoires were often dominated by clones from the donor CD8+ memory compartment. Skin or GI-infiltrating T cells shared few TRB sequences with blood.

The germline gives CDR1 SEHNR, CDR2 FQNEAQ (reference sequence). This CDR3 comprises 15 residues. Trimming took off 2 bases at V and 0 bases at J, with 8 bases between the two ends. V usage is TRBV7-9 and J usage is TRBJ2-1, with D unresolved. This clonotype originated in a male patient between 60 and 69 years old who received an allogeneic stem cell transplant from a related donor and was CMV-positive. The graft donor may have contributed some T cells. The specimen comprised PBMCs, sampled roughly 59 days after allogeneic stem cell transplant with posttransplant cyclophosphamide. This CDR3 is CASSLKASSYNEQFF. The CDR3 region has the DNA TGTGCCAGCAGCTTAAAAGCTAGCTCCTACAATGAGCAGTTCTTC.